This TCR beta chain was captured by sequencing in a study of vaccination effects on CD4 cells after COVID-19. TCRdb's table, derived via immunoSEQ multiplex PCR, lists solely in-frame clones and lacks some. The sample holds roughly 19,000 clones, about 65% seen once. Study findings and constraints: There was marked clonal contraction among infection- and vaccine-induced clones late after vaccination.

This clone was found a few times. The antigen is unknown. Viral peptide pool expansion of antigen-specific CD4+ T cells preceded sequencing in the ViraFEST assay. Isolation of CD4+ T cells took place after approximately ten days of culture. Each vaccine recipient was nucleocapsid antibody negative and had no prior SARS-CoV-2 infection. CDR3 size: 13 residues. The V gene end was trimmed by 7 bases and the J gene end by 5 bases; junction bases not matched to a gene: 5. The V gene's germline CDR1 is SNHLY and CDR2 FYNNEI. The rearrangement joins TRBV2 to TRBJ1-3; TRBD1 agrees at 7 bases. The clonotype was recovered from a human donor who received a COVID-19 vaccine. The sample was CD4+ T cells from PBMCs cultured with HCoV-NL63 spike peptides, taken before COVID-19 vaccination. CDR3 sequence: CASIRQGRNTIYF. The CDR3 nucleotides are TGTGCCAGCATTCGACAGGGTAGAAACACCATATATTTT.